This TCR beta chain was captured by sequencing in a study of blood T cell repertoires in COVID-19. Original data processing: Nucleated cell number was recorded as an estimate derived from reference gene primer amplification. The repertoire was sequenced with immunoSEQ multiplex PCR; TCRdb's copy has only in-frame clones and lacks some. V and J calls and clone size are those listed in that table; D and trimming were worked out from the DNA. The repertoire holds around 100,000 clones, with about 91% as singletons. V was pared by 0 bases and J by 5 bases, with 14 bases between. This CDR3 comprises 16 residues. Germline assignment: CDR1 SEHNR and CDR2 FQNEAQ (reference sequence).

The clonotype was recovered from a man younger than 35 with acute or convalescent COVID-19. Sequenced: peripheral blood. The rearrangement uses TRBV7-9 and TRBJ2-1; D not resolved. DNA for the CDR3: TGTGCCAGCAGCTTAGCGCTAGTAGTAAAGAACAATGAGCAGTTCTTC. This gives the protein CASSLALVVKNNEQFF.